One sample yielded the 27 T cell receptor beta chains listed below, sequenced in a study of T cell clonotyping in hematopoietic cell transplantation. TCRdb keeps only in-frame clones here, not all; method: immunoSEQ multiplex PCR. This sample has more than 7,500 clones; 60% to 80% occur once, and the top ten carry approximately 48%. The sequences come from peripheral blood mononuclear cells, collected 180 days after allogeneic stem cell transplant. Every receptor here comes from a female patient in her fifties or sixties who had an allogeneic stem cell transplant from a related donor, so the T cells may come from the graft donor. Some clones in this sample may be carry-over from other donors' samples.

This chain links TRBV28 with TRBJ2-1; unclear D gene. Germline CDR1 MDHEN, CDR2 SYDVKM. Trimming removed 5 bases from V and 8 bases from J, with 16 bases in between. This CDR3 has 14 residues. Here the CDR3 reads CASSLKVVLDEQFF. In DNA, the CDR3 is TGTGCCAGCAGTCTGAAGGTAGTGCTTGATGAGCAGTTCTTC.

This clone has only one observation. The junction departs from germline at one end; a sequencing error may be responsible. The J gene is TRBJ1-2, the V gene TRBV7-9, with D possibly being TRBD1 (6 bases). There are 16 residues in the CDR3. The germline CDR1 and CDR2 sequences are SEHNR and FQNEAQ (reference sequence). CDR3 coding DNA: TGTGCCAGCAGCCTAGCTACAGGGATACGTGGCTATGGCTACACCTTC. Residues: CASSLATGIRGYGYTF.

This clone is a singleton in its sample. The chain employs TRBV5-4 and TRBJ2-7, with no clear D. Trimming cost V 0 bases and J 0 bases, with 7 bases left between them. The CDR3 contains 14 residues. Per germline, CDR1 SGHNT and CDR2 YYREEE (reference sequence). In nucleotides, the CDR3 is TGTGCCAGCAGCTTGGAGGACGGCTCCTACGAGCAGTACTTC. It is translated as CASSLEDGSYEQYF.

The V gene is TRBV27, the J gene TRBJ2-7; TRBD2 aligns across 8 bases. There are 14 residues in the CDR3. Trimming at V came to 5 bases and at J to 2 bases, leaving 5 bases not matched to a gene. Germline CDR1 reads MNHEY; CDR2 reads SMNVEV (reference sequence). CDR3 in amino acids: CASSTTSAAYEQYF. In nucleotides, the CDR3 is TGTGCCAGCAGTACGACTAGCGCTGCCTACGAGCAGTACTTC.

The V gene is TRBV2, the J gene TRBJ1-1; no reliable D call. CDR1 and CDR2 from the germline V gene are SNHLY and FYNNEI. CDR3 length: 15 residues. V lost 4 bases and J 1 base, leaving 13 bases between the germline ends. The CDR3 loop is CASSAQAHSNTEAFF. The CDR3 DNA sequence: TGTGCCAGCAGTGCCCAGGCCCACTCGAACACTGAAGCTTTCTTT.

V and J are TRBV6-6 and TRBJ2-7; D is unresolved. The germline CDR1 and CDR2 sequences are MNHNY and SVGAGI (reference sequence). The CDR3 has 13 residues. V was shortened by 2 bases and J by 3 bases, with 8 bases between the two germline ends. CDR3 nucleotides: TGTGCCAGCAGTTACGGGTCGGGCTACGAGCAGTACTTC. As protein: CASSYGSGYEQYF.

J is TRBJ2-7 and V is TRBV10-1; no firm D call. Germline V lookup: CDR1 WNHNN, CDR2 SYGVQD (reference sequence). The V and J ends lost 3 bases and 6 bases respectively, with 12 bases between them. The CDR3 extends over 13 amino acids. This chain's CDR3 is CASSDPVSAEQYF. The CDR3 DNA reads TGCGCCAGCAGTGACCCCGTGAGCGCCGAGCAGTACTTC.

This sequence joins TRBV7-9 and TRBJ1-5, with D perhaps matching TRBD1 (6 bases). Germline V CDR1 and CDR2: SEHNR, FQNEAQ (reference sequence). This CDR3 contains 14 residues. V lost 5 bases, J lost 2 bases, and 10 bases lay in between. Here the CDR3 DNA reads TGTGCCAGCAGCATACAGGGAGGCAATCAGCCCCAGCATTTT. It is translated as CASSIQGGNQPQHF.

The chain joins TRBV7-2 to TRBJ2-5; D not resolved. The germline CDR1 and CDR2 sequences are SGHTA and FQGNSA. CDR3 size: 13 residues. Trimming removed 1 base at V and 3 bases at J, with 6 bases between. The CDR3 region is CASSLDRKETQYF. The CDR3 DNA sequence: TGTGCCAGCAGCTTAGATCGTAAAGAGACCCAGTACTTC. The complete variable domain, with remaining parts taken from reference TRBV7-2 and TRBJ2-5, reads GAGVSQSPSNKVTEKGKDVELRCDPISGHTALYWYRQSLGQGLEFLIYFQGNSAPDKSGLPSDRFSAERTGGSVSTLTIQRTQQEDSAVYLCASSLDRKETQYFGPGTRLLVL.

V usage is TRBV15 and J usage is TRBJ1-5; D perhaps matches TRBD1 (5 bases). The V and J ends lost 0 bases and 5 bases respectively, with 11 bases between them. Germline-derived CDR1 and CDR2 are LNHNV and YYDKDF (reference sequence). CDR3 length: 15 amino acids. The CDR3 sequence: CATSRDWGGDQPQHF. The CDR3 nucleotides read TGTGCCACCAGCAGAGATTGGGGGGGTGATCAGCCCCAGCATTTT.

V and J are TRBV4-2 and TRBJ2-7, with D possibly matching TRBD1 (7 bases). V lost 0 bases and J lost 4, with 22 bases in between. This CDR3 has 18 amino acids. CDR1 is LGHNA, CDR2 YNFKEQ, per germline. Here the CDR3 reads CASSQEIAATGRLYEQYF. CDR3 nucleotide sequence: TGTGCCAGCAGCCAAGAGATCGCGGCGACAGGGAGGTTGTACGAGCAGTACTTC.

The rearrangement joins TRBV7-9 to TRBJ2-1, with D maybe TRBD1 (6 bases). V lost 2 bases to trimming and J lost 4 bases, with 9 bases between them. The germline gives CDR1 SEHNR, CDR2 FQNEAQ (reference sequence). The CDR3 extends over 14 amino acids. This CDR3 reads CASSLTGSYNEQFF. As DNA, the CDR3 is TGTGCCAGCAGCTTAACAGGGTCATACAATGAGCAGTTCTTC.

V is TRBV20-1 and J is TRBJ2-3; D gene ambiguous. Trimming cost V 1 base and J 4 bases, with 3 bases left between them. Looked up from germline, CDR1 is DFQATT and CDR2 is SNEGSKA (reference sequence). CDR3 length: 11 amino acids. CDR3 in amino acids: CSARGSDTQYF. For the CDR3, the DNA is TGCAGTGCTAGAGGATCAGATACGCAGTATTTT.

The CDR3 reads CASSWGADGYTF. CDR3 bases: TGTGCCAGCAGCTGGGGGGCAGATGGCTACACCTTC. This chain joins TRBV11-1 and TRBJ1-2; D perhaps matches TRBD1 (6 bases). Trimming took off 4 bases at V and 6 bases at J, with 9 bases between the two ends. The length of the CDR3 is 12 residues. Germline V gene lookup returns CDR1 SGHAT and CDR2 FQDESV (reference sequence).

The chain couples TRBV9 to TRBJ1-2; TRBD1 aligns across 10 bases. The CDR3 consists of 13 residues. After removal of 5 bases from V and 6 bases from J, the junction contained 4 bases not matched to a gene. Per the germline V gene, CDR1 is SGDLS and CDR2 is YYNGEE. The CDR3 spells CASRGTGVHGYTF. CDR3 coding DNA: TGTGCCAGCAGGGGGACAGGGGTCCATGGCTACACCTTC.

By proportion, this clone is medium-sized (0.01 to 0.1%). The J gene is TRBJ1-2, the V gene TRBV7-8; D ambiguous. V lost 0 bases to trimming and J lost 6 bases, with 11 bases between them. CDR3 size: 14 residues. CDR1 SGHVS and CDR2 FQNEAQ come from the germline V gene. The CDR3 protein is CASSLADPKDGYTF. DNA of the CDR3: TGTGCCAGCAGCTTAGCAGACCCTAAGGATGGCTACACCTTC. The full variable domain, in which reference TRBV7-8 and TRBJ1-2 provide the parts outside the CDR3, is GAGVSQSPRYKVAKRGQDVALRCDPISGHVSLFWYQQALGQGPEFLTYFQNEAQLDKSGLPSDRFFAERPEGSVSTLKIQRTQQEDSAVYLCASSLADPKDGYTFGSGTRLTVV.

The V gene is TRBV28, the J gene TRBJ2-7, with 11 nucleotides matching TRBD1. CDR1 is MDHEN and CDR2 is SYDVKM in the germline V gene. The CDR3 spans 14 residues. The junction had 3 bases not matched to a gene; V was cut back by 4 bases and J by 4 bases. CDR3 DNA sequence: TGTGCCAGCAGTTCGGGACAGGGGGTGTACGAGCAGTACTTC. Protein sequence: CASSSGQGVYEQYF.

V is TRBV6-5 and J is TRBJ2-5, with TRBD1 as a possible D gene (6 bases). Trimming took off 0 bases at V and 10 bases at J, with 15 bases between the two ends. The CDR3 runs 14 residues. Germline V gene data show CDR1 as MNHEY and CDR2 as SVGAGI. Written as DNA, the CDR3 is TGTGCCAGCAGTTACTCAAGGGGGTTAAGCGACCAGTACTTC. This encodes CASSYSRGLSDQYF.

The V and J genes are TRBV2 and TRBJ2-3; 10 bases line up with TRBD2. CDR1 and CDR2 (germline): SNHLY, FYNNEI. The CDR3 has 14 residues. V lost 6 bases, J lost 5 bases, and 5 bases stayed unmatched. The CDR3 sequence: CASRKRGGEDTQYF. Here the CDR3 DNA reads TGTGCCAGCAGGAAGCGGGGGGGCGAAGATACGCAGTATTTT.

This rearrangement joins TRBV7-9 to TRBJ2-4; no definite D call. Looked up from germline, CDR1 is SEHNR and CDR2 is FQNEAQ (reference sequence). Trimming took off 5 bases at V and 0 bases at J, with 14 bases between the two ends. The CDR3 extends over 16 amino acids. The CDR3 DNA reads as TGTGCCAGCAGCCCCGGCAAAGAACTAGCCAAAAACATTCAGTACTTC. This codes for CASSPGKELAKNIQYF.

J is TRBJ1-3 and V is TRBV4-3; the D gene is possibly TRBD1 (6 bases). CDR1 and CDR2 from the germline V gene are LGHNA and YSLEER. The CDR3 is 15 residues long. The V end was cut by 3 bases, the J end by 2 bases, with 11 bases between. The CDR3 reads CASSQQSGAGNTIYF. Written as DNA, the CDR3 is TGCGCCAGCAGCCAGCAATCAGGGGCTGGAAACACCATATATTTT.

This chain joins TRBV7-9 and TRBJ2-7; maybe TRBD2 (8 bases). V was clipped by 5 bases and J by 5 bases, with 25 bases between them. Germline lookup yields CDR1 SEHNR and CDR2 FQNEAQ (reference sequence). This CDR3 is built from 17 residues. CDR3 nucleotide sequence: TGTGCCAGCAGCCCCTACGGGGGGGACAGCTGGCCCCACGAGCAGTACTTC. Its protein product is CASSPYGGDSWPHEQYF.

The V gene is TRBV6-5, the J gene TRBJ1-2, with 8 bases fitting TRBD1. CDR3 length: 15 amino acids. Trimming cost V 2 bases and J 8 bases; bases outside gene matches: 10. The germline V gene encodes CDR1 MNHEY and CDR2 SVGAGI. The CDR3 DNA is TGTGCCAGCAGTTACAGACAGGGGAATAGGAAGGGCTACACCTTC. Translated, it gives CASSYRQGNRKGYTF.

This chain links TRBV19 with TRBJ1-5, with D perhaps matching TRBD1 (6 bases). The CDR3 sequence is 16 residues long. The V gene lost 1 base and the J gene lost 1 base, with 11 bases spanning the gap. CDR1 and CDR2 (germline): LNHDA, SQIVND (reference sequence). CDR3 in DNA: TGTGCCAGTAGTATAGTGGGGACACGGAGCAATCAGCCCCAGCATTTT. It is translated as CASSIVGTRSNQPQHF.

The chain uses TRBV9 and TRBJ2-5, with unresolved D. V lost 1 base, J lost 3 bases, and 10 bases lay in between. The V gene's germline CDR1 is SGDLS and CDR2 YYNGEE. CDR3 size: 14 residues. The CDR3: CASSVSGSEETQYF. The CDR3 DNA reads as TGTGCCAGCAGCGTATCCGGGTCTGAAGAGACCCAGTACTTC. Drawing the rest from reference TRBV9 and TRBJ2-5, the complete variable domain is DSGVTQTPKHLITATGQRVTLRCSPRSGDLSVYWYQQSLDQGLQFLIQYYNGEERAKGNILERFSAQQFPDLHSELNLSSLELGDSALYFCASSVSGSEETQYFGPGTRLLVL.

Only a few counts were recorded for this clone. The chain uses TRBV29-1 and TRBJ2-1; 8 positions match TRBD2. The CDR3 is made up of 14 amino acids. The germline gives CDR1 SQVTM, CDR2 ANQGSEA. V shed 7 bases and J 0 bases; nucleotides not matched to a gene: 5. The CDR3 DNA is TGCAGCGCCCGGGAGGGGAGCTCCTACAATGAGCAGTTCTTC. Its protein is CSAREGSSYNEQFF.

This clone was seen a handful of times. V is TRBV4-3 and J is TRBJ1-5, with D uncertain. Germline V gene data show CDR1 as LGHNA and CDR2 as YSLEER. Trimming left V 0 bases short and J 9 bases short, with 9 bases between. This CDR3 has 13 residues. The CDR3, as DNA: TGCGCCAGCAGCCAAGATTCGGGGAGGCCCCAGCATTTT. It specifies CASSQDSGRPQHF.